A single sample is the source of the 19 T cell receptor beta chains below, sequenced in a study of shared T cell receptors in the human thymus (dated by TCRdb to the early 2020s). Libraries were constructed by the immunoSEQ multiplex PCR assay. TCRdb retrieved this table from immuneACCESS and kept in-frame rearrangements only. Not all clones are present; in checked studies, unresolved V genes account for under half, and no reason is known for the remainder. In all, the sample holds about 380,000 clones, and approximately 95% of those were seen once. Roughly 0.02% of the sample is held by the ten biggest clonotypes. Sequences were obtained from thymocytes. The source of these receptors is a human donor.

The CDR3: CASSLTLSGRGYF. The CDR3 DNA is TGTGCCAGCAGTCTAACCCTTAGCGGGAGGGGGTATTTT. The V call is TRBV28, the J call TRBJ2-3, with TRBD2 matching 11 bases. The CDR3 is 13 residues long. Per germline, CDR1 MDHEN and CDR2 SYDVKM. V was pared by 5 bases and J by 14 bases, with 9 bases of the junction left unmatched.

The rearrangement links TRBV19 to TRBJ1-2; D is uncertain. V was trimmed by 5 bases and J by 2 bases, leaving 12 bases between them. The CDR3 consists of 14 residues. CDR1 is LNHDA, CDR2 SQIVND, per germline (reference sequence). The CDR3 DNA follows: TGTGCCAGTAGTTGGGCAGACCTAAACTATGGCTACACCTTC. Protein product: CASSWADLNYGYTF. Full variable domain (missing parts from reference TRBV19 and TRBJ1-2): DGGITQSPKYLFRKEGQNVTLSCEQNLNHDAMYWYRQDPGQGLRLIYYSQIVNDFQKGDIAEGYSVSREKKESFPLTVTSAQKNPTAFYLCASSWADLNYGYTFGSGTRLTVV.

The chain joins TRBV6-1 to TRBJ1-2; D remains ambiguous. Germline values: CDR1 MNHNS, CDR2 SASEGT. The CDR3 sequence is 13 residues long. Deletions cut 1 base from V and 1 base from J, with 4 bases between. The CDR3 spells CASSEGINYGYTF. Here the CDR3 DNA reads TGTGCCAGCAGTGAAGGGATTAACTATGGCTACACCTTC.

The rearrangement links TRBV5-8 to TRBJ2-2; no clear D gene. The V gene lost 3 bases and the J gene lost 2 bases, with 8 bases spanning the gap. The germline gives CDR1 SGHTS, CDR2 YDEGEE. The CDR3 runs to 14 residues. CDR3 sequence reads: CASSSGLNTGELFF. CDR3 DNA: TGTGCCAGCAGCTCGGGCCTAAACACCGGGGAGCTGTTTTTT. The full variable domain, its missing parts supplied by reference TRBV5-8 and TRBJ2-2, is EAGVTQSPTHLIKTRGQQATLRCSPISGHTSVYWYQQALGLGLQFLLWYDEGEERNRGNFPPRFSGRQFPNYSSELNVNALELEDSALYLCASSSGLNTGELFFGEGSRLTVL.

The chain couples TRBV6-1 to TRBJ2-7; the D gene is possibly TRBD2 (5 bases). CDR3 length equals 15 residues. V was clipped by 6 bases and J by 2 bases, with 17 bases between them. Germline V gene data show CDR1 as MNHNS and CDR2 as SASEGT. The CDR3 sequence: CASSTLRAATYEQYF. CDR3 bases: TGTGCCAGCAGCACGCTGAGGGCAGCAACCTACGAGCAGTACTTC.

V gene TRBV7-2 combines with J gene TRBJ2-7; perhaps D is TRBD1 or TRBD2 (5 bases each). V lost 3 bases and J lost 0, with 9 bases in between. The V gene's germline CDR1 is SGHTA and CDR2 FQGNSA. The CDR3 length is 14 residues. The CDR3 is CASSLGTVSYEQYF. DNA of the CDR3: TGTGCCAGCAGCTTGGGGACCGTCTCCTACGAGCAGTACTTC.

The J gene is TRBJ1-1, the V gene TRBV28, with D unresolved. The V end was cut by 1 base, the J end by 3 bases, with 6 bases between. Germline values: CDR1 MDHEN, CDR2 SYDVKM. The CDR3 extends over 13 amino acids. The CDR3 here is CASSLFGYTEAFF. The CDR3 nucleotides read TGTGCCAGCAGTTTATTCGGATACACTGAAGCTTTCTTT.

V and J are TRBV9 and TRBJ2-1; TRBD2 matches 9 bases. The CDR3 extends over 18 amino acids. CDR1 and CDR2 from the germline V gene are SGDLS and YYNGEE. Unmatched junction bases numbered 14, after V lost 0 bases and J lost 7 bases. The CDR3 sequence: CASSVVTFSGGRANEQFF. DNA for the CDR3: TGTGCCAGCAGCGTAGTAACTTTCTCCGGCGGGAGGGCTAATGAGCAGTTCTTC.

This sequence joins TRBV30 and TRBJ2-1, with D perhaps TRBD2 (5 bases). Per the germline V gene, CDR1 is GTSNPN and CDR2 is SVGIG (reference sequence). Trimming took off 8 bases at V and 0 bases at J, with 20 bases between the two ends. The CDR3 is 16 amino acids. This chain's CDR3 is CAREQGLISSYNEQFF. CDR3 in DNA: TGTGCCCGGGAACAAGGACTCATTAGCTCCTACAATGAGCAGTTCTTC.

CDR3 sequence reads: CASSSGFGSKVGLAGPHQHEQYF. The DNA for the CDR3 is TGTGCCAGCAGTTCGGGATTCGGGAGCAAGGTAGGGCTAGCGGGCCCGCATCAACACGAGCAGTACTTC. This chain joins TRBV27 and TRBJ2-7, with 8 positions matching TRBD2. This CDR3 has 23 residues. Germline V gene data show CDR1 as MNHEY and CDR2 as SMNVEV (reference sequence). With 4 bases clipped from V and 5 bases from J, the junction kept 34 bases outside the gene matches.

The chain is built from TRBV5-1 and TRBJ2-2, with 8 bases aligning to TRBD2. The germline CDR1 and CDR2 sequences are SGHRS and YFSETQ. Germline trimming cut 7 bases from V and 6 bases from J; bases unmatched to any gene: 11. This CDR3 contains 15 residues. CDR3 loop: CASEISASGPGELFF. CDR3 DNA: TGCGCCAGCGAGATTAGTGCTAGCGGGCCCGGGGAGCTGTTTTTT.

The J gene is TRBJ2-3, the V gene TRBV9; D perhaps matches TRBD2 (6 bases). CDR1 is SGDLS, CDR2 YYNGEE, per germline. The CDR3 has 15 residues. The germline V and J ends were trimmed by 1 base and 3 bases, with 12 bases remaining between them. The DNA of the CDR3 is TGTGCCAGCAGCGTATCCGGGAGTTGGACAGATACGCAGTATTTT. Its translation: CASSVSGSWTDTQYF.

The rearrangement links TRBV30 to TRBJ2-5; 11 nucleotides match TRBD2. The CDR3 runs 17 residues. The V gene's germline CDR1 is GTSNPN and CDR2 SVGIG (reference sequence). Trimming removed 1 base from V and 1 base from J; junction bases left unmatched: 8. The CDR3 is CAWSEPTGTSGQETQYF. Here the CDR3 DNA reads TGTGCCTGGAGTGAGCCGACCGGGACTAGCGGCCAAGAGACCCAGTACTTC. The full variable domain, completed using reference TRBV30 and TRBJ2-5, is SQTIHQWPATLVQPVGSPLSLECTVEGTSNPNLYWYRQAAGRGLQLLFYSVGIGQISSEVPQNLSASRPQDRQFILSSKKLLLSDSGFYLCAWSEPTGTSGQETQYFGPGTRLLVL.

This sequence joins TRBV5-5 and TRBJ2-7, with 9 bases aligning to TRBD1. Trimming at V came to 4 bases and at J to 3 bases, leaving 5 bases not matched to a gene. The CDR3 contains 14 residues. CDR1 and CDR2 from the germline V gene are SGHKS and YYEKEE (reference sequence). The CDR3 here is CASSKGQGGYEQYF. The CDR3 DNA reads TGTGCCAGCAGCAAGGGACAGGGAGGCTACGAGCAGTACTTC.

This rearrangement joins TRBV27 to TRBJ1-1; 9 bases match TRBD1. The V segment lost 5 bases and the J segment 4 bases; nucleotides outside the gene matches: 5. CDR1 MNHEY and CDR2 SMNVEV come from the germline V gene (reference sequence). The CDR3 is 14 residues long. The CDR3 DNA reads as TGTGCCAGCAGTCCCCCGGACAGGGGCACTGAAGCTTTCTTT. Translation gives CASSPPDRGTEAFF.

The V and J genes are TRBV28 and TRBJ2-1; 10 bases match TRBD1. V shed 2 bases, J shed 0 bases, and the junction held 10 bases outside the gene matches. Germline CDR1 MDHEN, CDR2 SYDVKM. This CDR3 comprises 19 residues. Written as DNA, the CDR3 is TGTGCCAGCAGTTTACTCCGGGACAGGGGTCAAAGCTCCTACAATGAGCAGTTCTTC. This encodes CASSLLRDRGQSSYNEQFF.

This chain connects TRBV5-4 to TRBJ2-7, with 11 bases aligning to TRBD2. CDR3 length: 17 amino acids. Germline CDR1 and CDR2: SGHNT and YYREEE (reference sequence). V trimming: 1 base; J trimming: 3 bases; junction bases outside the gene matches: 9. The CDR3 spells CASSLISTSGMNYEQYF. The DNA for the CDR3 is TGTGCCAGCAGCTTGATTTCGACTAGCGGGATGAACTACGAGCAGTACTTC.

This sequence joins TRBV6-7 and TRBJ1-5; D remains ambiguous. TRBV6-7 is given ORF status, its function remaining uncertain. Trimming stripped 9 bases from V and 3 bases from J, with 12 bases between. This CDR3 has 13 residues. The CDR3, as DNA: TGTGCCAGGGCGGGGTATAACAATCAGCCCCAGCATTTT. This encodes CARAGYNNQPQHF.

This sequence joins TRBV14 and TRBJ2-5; a possible D gene is TRBD2 (6 bases). The germline gives CDR1 SGHDN, CDR2 FVKESK. V lost 5 bases and J lost 5, with 15 bases in between. This CDR3 spans 14 amino acids. In nucleotides, the CDR3 is TGTGCCAGCAGCGCCAACGGGAGCGGTGAGACCCAGTACTTC. Amino acids: CASSANGSGETQYF. Full variable domain (remainder filled in from reference TRBV14 and TRBJ2-5): EAGVTQFPSHSVIEKGQTVTLRCDPISGHDNLYWYRRVMGKEIKFLLHFVKESKQDESGMPNNRFLAERTGGTYSTLKVQPAELEDSGVYFCASSANGSGETQYFGPGTRLLVL.